Listed here are 10 T cell receptor beta chains from one sample, sequenced in a study of cytomegalovirus exposure and HLA in healthy donors. Researchers ran the PCR with 60 Vbeta and 13 Jbeta primers. The repertoire was sequenced with immunoSEQ multiplex PCR; TCRdb's copy has only in-frame clones and lacks some. In the table there are roughly 100,000 clones, around 80% of which are singletons. The source material was PBMCs. These receptors were obtained from a man between 40 and 49 years old in good health and CMV-seronegative.

There are a few counts of this clone. Other DNA sequences within the sample encode an identical CDR3. The gene calls are TRBV6-1 and TRBJ1-1, with D tentatively TRBD1 (6 bases). With 1 base removed from V and 3 bases from J, the gap between germline ends came to 9 bases. CDR1 is MNHNS, CDR2 SASEGT, per germline. The CDR3 is 14 amino acids. The CDR3 nucleotides read TGTGCCAGCAGTGAAGTCAGGGGCCACACTGAAGCTTTCTTT. Protein: CASSEVRGHTEAFF.

This clone showed up just a few times. This chain joins TRBV5-8 and TRBJ1-2; 8 bases fit TRBD1. The germline gives CDR1 SGHTS, CDR2 YDEGEE. V lost 5 bases to trimming and J lost 7 bases; unmatched junction nucleotides: 7. The CDR3 consists of 13 residues. CDR3 amino acids: CASRERTGFGYTF. The CDR3 DNA is TGTGCCAGCAGAGAGAGGACAGGGTTTGGCTACACCTTC.

This sequence joins TRBV5-6 and TRBJ1-2; unclear D gene. Germline-derived CDR1 and CDR2 are SGHDT and YYEEEE. The CDR3 is 14 residues long. V lost 2 bases, J lost 1 base, and 9 bases lay in between. The CDR3 nucleotides are TGTGCCAGCAGCTTTGGGCAGAATAACTATGGCTACACCTTC. The encoded protein is CASSFGQNNYGYTF. The whole variable domain, remainder taken from reference TRBV5-6 and TRBJ1-2, is DAGVTQSPTHLIKTRGQQVTLRCSPKSGHDTVSWYQQALGQGPQFIFQYYEEEERQRGNFPDRFSGHQFPNYSSELNVNALLLGDSALYLCASSFGQNNYGYTFGSGTRLTVV.

About this clone: The identical CDR3 is also encoded by other nucleotide sequences in the sample. This rearrangement joins TRBV5-1 to TRBJ1-1; possible D gene TRBD1, 5 bases. Looked up from germline, CDR1 is SGHRS and CDR2 is YFSETQ. The CDR3 has 15 amino acids. Trimming removed 4 bases at V and 1 base at J, with 14 bases between. The CDR3 coding sequence is TGCGCCAGCAGCCCCCTGGGGCTCCCGAACACTGAAGCTTTCTTT. Translation: CASSPLGLPNTEAFF.

The chain is built from TRBV19 and TRBJ2-3; no definite D call. Germline CDR1 is LNHDA and CDR2 is SQIVND (reference sequence). V was pared by 0 bases and J by 5 bases, with 3 bases between. CDR3 length: 12 amino acids. CDR3 in DNA: TGTGCCAGTAGTATAGATCTAGATACGCAGTATTTT. Its translation is CASSIDLDTQYF. The full variable domain, its missing parts supplied by reference TRBV19 and TRBJ2-3, is DGGITQSPKYLFRKEGQNVTLSCEQNLNHDAMYWYRQDPGQGLRLIYYSQIVNDFQKGDIAEGYSVSREKKESFPLTVTSAQKNPTAFYLCASSIDLDTQYFGPGTRLTVL.

The rearrangement joins TRBV5-1 to TRBJ1-3; D is possibly TRBD1 (5 bases). The V and J ends lost 0 bases and 4 bases respectively, with 8 bases between them. Germline assignment: CDR1 SGHRS and CDR2 YFSETQ. CDR3 size: 14 residues. The CDR3 protein is CASSLEAGGNTIYF. As DNA, the CDR3 is TGCGCCAGCAGCTTGGAAGCAGGGGGAAACACCATATATTTT.

The chain joins TRBV15 to TRBJ1-1; D uncertain. Trimming shortened V by 0 bases and J by 11 bases, and 13 bases separated the two germline ends. Per the germline V gene, CDR1 is LNHNV and CDR2 is YYDKDF (reference sequence). The CDR3 sequence is 13 residues long. The CDR3 region has the DNA TGTGCCACCAGCAGAGATCGGAGGTCTTGGGCTTTCTTT. It translates to CATSRDRRSWAFF.

This clone was detected a few times. The genes are TRBV4-1 and TRBJ2-5, with a possible D match to TRBD1 (5 bases). The J call is doubtful: the DNA matches TRBJ2-7 better. The CDR3 contains 13 residues. From germline, CDR1 is MGHRA and CDR2 YSYEKL. The CDR3 here is CASSQGTGREQYF. CDR3 sequence (DNA): TGCGCCAGCAGCCAGGGTACAGGTCGCGAGCAGTACTTC.

The chain joins TRBV6-4 to TRBJ2-5; tentative D call: TRBD2 (7 bases). This CDR3 region has 15 residues. Trimming took 5 bases from V and 1 from J, leaving 14 bases between them. Looked up from germline, CDR1 is MRHNA and CDR2 is SNTAGT. The CDR3, as DNA: TGTGCCAGCAGTCCGGGGGCTAGCGGCCAAGAGACCCAGTACTTC. Protein sequence: CASSPGASGQETQYF.

This chain uses TRBV7-9 with TRBJ2-1, with 12 positions matching TRBD2. CDR1 SEHNR and CDR2 FQNEAQ come from the germline V gene (reference sequence). The CDR3 has 15 residues. V dropped 8 bases and J dropped 0; count of bases not matched to a gene: 2. The CDR3 nucleotides are TGTGCCAGCGGGACTAGCGGGCCCTCCTACAATGAGCAGTTCTTC. Amino acid sequence: CASGTSGPSYNEQFF.